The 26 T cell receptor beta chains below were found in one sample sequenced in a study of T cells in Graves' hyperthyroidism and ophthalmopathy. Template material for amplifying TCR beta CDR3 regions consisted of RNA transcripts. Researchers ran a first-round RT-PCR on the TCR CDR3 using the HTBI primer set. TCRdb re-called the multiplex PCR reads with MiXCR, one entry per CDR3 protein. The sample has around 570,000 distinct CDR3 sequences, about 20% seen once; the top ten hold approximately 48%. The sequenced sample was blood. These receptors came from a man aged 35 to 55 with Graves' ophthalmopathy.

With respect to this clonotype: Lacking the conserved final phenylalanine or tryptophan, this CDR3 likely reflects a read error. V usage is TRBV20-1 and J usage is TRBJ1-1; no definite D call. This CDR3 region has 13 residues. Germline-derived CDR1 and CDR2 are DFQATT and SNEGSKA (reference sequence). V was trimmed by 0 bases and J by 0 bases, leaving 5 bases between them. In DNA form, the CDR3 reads TGCAGTGCTAGAGAAATCCTGAACACTGAAGCTTTCTCT. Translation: CSAREILNTEAFS.

For the CDR3, the DNA is TGCAGTGCTGGGGCTGAGTACAATGAGCAGTTCTTC. Protein product: CSAGAEYNEQFF. The chain employs TRBV20-1 and TRBJ2-1, with a weak D call TRBD1 (5 bases). The CDR3 runs to 12 residues. Trimming left V 5 bases short and J 4 bases short, with 9 bases between. Germline V gives CDR1 DFQATT, CDR2 SNEGSKA (reference sequence).

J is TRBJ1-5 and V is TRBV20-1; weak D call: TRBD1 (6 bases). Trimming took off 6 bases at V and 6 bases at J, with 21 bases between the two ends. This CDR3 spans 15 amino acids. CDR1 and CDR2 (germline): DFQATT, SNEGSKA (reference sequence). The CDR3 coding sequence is TGCAGTGCAAGACAGGTGGGGAGGTCGGGTCAGCCCCAGCATTTT. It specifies CSARQVGRSGQPQHF.

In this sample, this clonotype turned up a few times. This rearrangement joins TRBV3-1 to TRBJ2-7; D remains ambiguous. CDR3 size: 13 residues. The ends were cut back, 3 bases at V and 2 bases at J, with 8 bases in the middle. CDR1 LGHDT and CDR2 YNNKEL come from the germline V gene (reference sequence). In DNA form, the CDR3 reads TGTGCCAGCAGCCAGGGTAACACCTACGAGCAGTACTTC. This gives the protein CASSQGNTYEQYF.

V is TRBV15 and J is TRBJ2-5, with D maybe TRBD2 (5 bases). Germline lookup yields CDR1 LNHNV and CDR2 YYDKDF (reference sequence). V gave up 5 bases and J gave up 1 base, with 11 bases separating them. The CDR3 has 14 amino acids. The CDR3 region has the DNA TGTGCCACCAGCCTTCCCGGGGTCCAAGAGACCCAGTACTTC. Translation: CATSLPGVQETQYF.

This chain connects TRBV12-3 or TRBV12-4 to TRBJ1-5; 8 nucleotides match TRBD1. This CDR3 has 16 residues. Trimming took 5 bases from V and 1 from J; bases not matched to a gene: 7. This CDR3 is CASSLDRGGSNQPQHF. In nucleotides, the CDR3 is TGTGCCAGCAGTCTAGACAGGGGAGGGAGCAATCAGCCCCAGCATTTT.

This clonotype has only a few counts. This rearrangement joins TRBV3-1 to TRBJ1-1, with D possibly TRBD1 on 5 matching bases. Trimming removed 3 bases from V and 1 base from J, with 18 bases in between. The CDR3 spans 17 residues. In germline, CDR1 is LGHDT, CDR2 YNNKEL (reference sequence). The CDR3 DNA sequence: TGTGCCAGCAGCCAGAGGGGCAGGCGAAGAGGGAACACTGAAGCTTTCTTT. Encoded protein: CASSQRGRRRGNTEAFF.

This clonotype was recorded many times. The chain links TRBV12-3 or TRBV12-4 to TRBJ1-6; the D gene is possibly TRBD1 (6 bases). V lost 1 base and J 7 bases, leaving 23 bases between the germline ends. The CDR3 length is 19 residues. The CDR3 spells CASSLVRLLTGQTNSPLHF. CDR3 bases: TGTGCCAGCAGTTTAGTTCGGTTGCTGACCGGACAGACAAATTCACCCCTCCACTTT.

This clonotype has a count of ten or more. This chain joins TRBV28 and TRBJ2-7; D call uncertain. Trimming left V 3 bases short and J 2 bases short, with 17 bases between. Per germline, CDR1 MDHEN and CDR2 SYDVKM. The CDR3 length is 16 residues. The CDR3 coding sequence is TGTGCCAGCAGTTTGGGGTCGGGCGGATCCCCCTACGAGCAGTACTTC. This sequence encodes CASSLGSGGSPYEQYF.

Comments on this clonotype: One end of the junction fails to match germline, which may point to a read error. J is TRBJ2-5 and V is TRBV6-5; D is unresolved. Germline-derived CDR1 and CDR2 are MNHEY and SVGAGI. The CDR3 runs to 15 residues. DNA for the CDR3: TGTGCCAGCAGTTACCTCCGCGCAATACAAGACACCCAGTACTTC. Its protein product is CASSYLRAIQDTQYF.

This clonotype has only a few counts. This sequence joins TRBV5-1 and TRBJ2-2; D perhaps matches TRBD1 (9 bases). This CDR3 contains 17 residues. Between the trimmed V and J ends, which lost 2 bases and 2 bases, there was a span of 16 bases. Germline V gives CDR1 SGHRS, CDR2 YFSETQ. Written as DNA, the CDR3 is TGCGCCAGCAGCTTTCGGGGGGGACAGGGAAACACCGGGGAGCTGTTTTTT. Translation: CASSFRGGQGNTGELFF.

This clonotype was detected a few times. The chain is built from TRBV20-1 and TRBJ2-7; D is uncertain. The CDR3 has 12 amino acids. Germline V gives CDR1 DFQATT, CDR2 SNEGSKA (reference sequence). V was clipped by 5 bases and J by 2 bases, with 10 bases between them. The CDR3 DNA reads TGCAGTGCTGGTAGCAGGCCCTACGAGCAGTACTTC. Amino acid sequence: CSAGSRPYEQYF.

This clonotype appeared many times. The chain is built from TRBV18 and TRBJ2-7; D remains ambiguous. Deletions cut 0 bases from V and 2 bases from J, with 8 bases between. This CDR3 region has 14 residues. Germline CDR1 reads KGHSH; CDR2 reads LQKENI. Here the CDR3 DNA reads TGTGCCAGCTCACCACCGGGAACTCCCTACGAGCAGTACTTC. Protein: CASSPPGTPYEQYF.

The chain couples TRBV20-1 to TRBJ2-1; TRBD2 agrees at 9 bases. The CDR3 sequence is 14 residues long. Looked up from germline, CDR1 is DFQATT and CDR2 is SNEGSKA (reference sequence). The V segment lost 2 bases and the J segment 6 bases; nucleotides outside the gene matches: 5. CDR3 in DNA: TGCAGTGCTAGAAACCTAGCGGGAAGCAATGAGCAGTTCTTC. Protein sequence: CSARNLAGSNEQFF.

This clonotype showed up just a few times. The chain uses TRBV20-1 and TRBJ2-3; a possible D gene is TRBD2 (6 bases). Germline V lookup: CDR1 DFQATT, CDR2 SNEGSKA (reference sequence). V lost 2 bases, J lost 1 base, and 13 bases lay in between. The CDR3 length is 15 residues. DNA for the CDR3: TGCAGTGCTAGATCACCGGGAGAGGGCACAGATACGCAGTATTTT. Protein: CSARSPGEGTDTQYF.

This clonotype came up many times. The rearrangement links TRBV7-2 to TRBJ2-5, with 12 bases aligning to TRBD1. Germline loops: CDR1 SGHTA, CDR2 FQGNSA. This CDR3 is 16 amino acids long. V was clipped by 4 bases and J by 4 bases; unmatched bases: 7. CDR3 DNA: TGTGCCAGCAGCTCAGCCGGGACAGGGGGCGGAGAGACCCAGTACTTC. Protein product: CASSSAGTGGGETQYF.

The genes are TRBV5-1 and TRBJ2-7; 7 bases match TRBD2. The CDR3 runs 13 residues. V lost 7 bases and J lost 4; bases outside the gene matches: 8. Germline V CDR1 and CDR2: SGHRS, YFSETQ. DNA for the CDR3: TGCGCCAGCGGTCTAGTCGGGAGGTACGAGCAGTACTTC. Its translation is CASGLVGRYEQYF.

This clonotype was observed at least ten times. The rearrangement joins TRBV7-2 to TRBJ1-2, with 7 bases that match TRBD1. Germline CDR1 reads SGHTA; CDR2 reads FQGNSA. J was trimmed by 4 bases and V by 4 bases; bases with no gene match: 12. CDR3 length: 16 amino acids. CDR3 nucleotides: TGTGCCAGCAGCTCCAACCTAGGGGGCGCCGGCTATGGCTACACCTTC. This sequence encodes CASSSNLGGAGYGYTF.

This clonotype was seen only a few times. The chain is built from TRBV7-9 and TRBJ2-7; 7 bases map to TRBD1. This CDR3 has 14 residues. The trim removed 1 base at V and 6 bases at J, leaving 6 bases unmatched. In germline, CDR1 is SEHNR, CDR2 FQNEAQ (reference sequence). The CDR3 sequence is CASSLVRQGPEQYF. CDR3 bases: TGTGCCAGCAGCTTAGTGAGACAGGGACCCGAGCAGTACTTC.

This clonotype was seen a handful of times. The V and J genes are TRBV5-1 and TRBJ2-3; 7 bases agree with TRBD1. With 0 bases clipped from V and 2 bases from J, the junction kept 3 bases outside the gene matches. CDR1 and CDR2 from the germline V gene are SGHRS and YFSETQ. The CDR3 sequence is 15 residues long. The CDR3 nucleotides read TGCGCCAGCAGCTTGGAGGGACAGTTCACAGATACGCAGTATTTT. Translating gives CASSLEGQFTDTQYF.

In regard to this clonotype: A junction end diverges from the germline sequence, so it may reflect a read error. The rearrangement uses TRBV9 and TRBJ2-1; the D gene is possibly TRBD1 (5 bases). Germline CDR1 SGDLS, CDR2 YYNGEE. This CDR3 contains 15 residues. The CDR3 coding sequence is TGTGCCGGCAGCGCCGACAGCGCTCGTTACAATGAGCAGTTCTTC. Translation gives CAGSADSARYNEQFF.

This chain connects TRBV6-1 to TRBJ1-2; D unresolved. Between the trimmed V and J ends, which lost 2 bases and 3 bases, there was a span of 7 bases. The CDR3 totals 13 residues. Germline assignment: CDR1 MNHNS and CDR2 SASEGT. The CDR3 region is CASSERTDYGYTF. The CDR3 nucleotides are TGTGCCAGCAGTGAAAGGACGGACTATGGCTACACCTTC.

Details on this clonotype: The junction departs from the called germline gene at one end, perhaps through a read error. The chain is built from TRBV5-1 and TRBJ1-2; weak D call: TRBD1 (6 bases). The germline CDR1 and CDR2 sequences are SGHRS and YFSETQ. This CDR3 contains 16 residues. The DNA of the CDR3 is TGCGCCAGCAGCTTGGCGGGGGCCGGAGCTAACTATGGCTGCACCTTC. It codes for CASSLAGAGANYGCTF.

The chain's CDR3 is CSAFHQDSNQPQHF. The CDR3 DNA sequence: TGCAGTGCTTTCCACCAGGATAGCAATCAGCCCCAGCATTTT. The chain uses TRBV20-1 and TRBJ1-5; D unclear. V lost 5 bases, J lost 0 bases, and 11 bases lay in between. This CDR3 has 14 residues. The germline gives CDR1 DFQATT, CDR2 SNEGSKA (reference sequence).

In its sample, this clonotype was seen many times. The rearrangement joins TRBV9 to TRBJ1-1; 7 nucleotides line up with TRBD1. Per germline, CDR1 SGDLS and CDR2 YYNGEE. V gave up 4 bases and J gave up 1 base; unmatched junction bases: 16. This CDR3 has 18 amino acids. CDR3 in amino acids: CASSSRSGGVAGNTEAFF. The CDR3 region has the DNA TGTGCCAGCAGCTCGCGATCAGGGGGAGTGGCTGGGAACACTGAAGCTTTCTTT.

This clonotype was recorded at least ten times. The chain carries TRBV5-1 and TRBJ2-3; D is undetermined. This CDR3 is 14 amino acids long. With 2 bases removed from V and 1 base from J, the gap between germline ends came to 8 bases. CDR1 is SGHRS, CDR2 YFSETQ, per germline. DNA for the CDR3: TGCGCCAGCAGCTTTGGACCGGGCACAGATACGCAGTATTTT. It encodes CASSFGPGTDTQYF.